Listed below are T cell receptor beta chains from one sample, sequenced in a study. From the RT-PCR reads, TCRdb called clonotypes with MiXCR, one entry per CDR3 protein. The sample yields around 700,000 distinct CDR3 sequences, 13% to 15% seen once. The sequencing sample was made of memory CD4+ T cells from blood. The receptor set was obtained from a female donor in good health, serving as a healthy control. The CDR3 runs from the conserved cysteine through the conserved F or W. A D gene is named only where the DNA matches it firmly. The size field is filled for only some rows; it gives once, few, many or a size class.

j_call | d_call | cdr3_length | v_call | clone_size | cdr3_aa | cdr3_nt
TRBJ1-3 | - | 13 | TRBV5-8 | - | CASSRGPGNTIYF | TGTGCCAGCAGCCGGGGACCAGGAAACACCATATATTTT
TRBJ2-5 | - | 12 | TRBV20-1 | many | CSARTLPKAQYF | TGCAGTGCTCGGACCCTACCGAAGGCCCAGTACTTC
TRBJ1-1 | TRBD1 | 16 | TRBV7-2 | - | CASSSSPGQGLTEAFF | TGTGCCAGCAGCTCATCGCCGGGACAGGGGTTAACTGAAGCTTTCTTT
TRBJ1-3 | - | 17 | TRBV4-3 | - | CVSSQNFLTAVGNTIYF | TGCGTCAGCAGCCAAAACTTCCTGACAGCGGTCGGAAACACCATATATTTT
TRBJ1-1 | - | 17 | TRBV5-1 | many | CASSLAPSTGRGTEAFF | TGCGCCAGCAGCTTGGCTCCCTCGACAGGCCGGGGCACTGAAGCTTTCTTT
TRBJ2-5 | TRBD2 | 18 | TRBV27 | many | CASSLAASGSPTQETQYF | TGTGCCAGCAGTTTAGCGGCTAGCGGGAGCCCAACCCAAGAGACCCAGTACTTC
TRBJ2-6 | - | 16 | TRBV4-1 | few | CASSQGRGAGANVLTF | TGCGCCAGCAGCCAAGGGAGGGGAGCTGGGGCCAACGTCCTGACTTTC
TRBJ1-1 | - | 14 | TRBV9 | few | CASSPTPTVTEAFF | TGTGCCAGCAGCCCTACCCCCACGGTCACTGAAGCTTTCTTT
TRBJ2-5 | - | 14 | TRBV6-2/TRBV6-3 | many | CASSPQLTQETQYF | TGTGCCAGCAGTCCACAGCTTACCCAAGAGACCCAGTACTTC
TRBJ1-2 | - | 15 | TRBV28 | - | CASSQVQVFNYGYTF | TGTGCCAGCAGTCAAGTACAGGTCTTTAACTATGGCTACACCTTC
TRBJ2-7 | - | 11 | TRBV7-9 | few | CASSEGTKQYF | TGTGCCAGCAGCGAAGGAACGAAGCAGTACTTC
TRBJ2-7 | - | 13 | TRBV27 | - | CDSSLRDVGEQYF | TGTGACAGCAGTCTCCGGGACGTAGGCGAGCAGTACTTC
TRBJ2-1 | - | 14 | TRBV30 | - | CAWEIPPLTNEQFF | TGTGCCTGGGAGATCCCCCCCCTAACCAATGAGCAGTTCTTC
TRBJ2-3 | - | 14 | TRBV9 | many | CASSVSPAIDTQYF | TGTGCCAGCAGCGTTAGCCCCGCGATAGATACGCAGTATTTT
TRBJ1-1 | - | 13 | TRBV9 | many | CASSAQGNTEAFF | TGTGCCAGCAGCGCCCAGGGGAACACTGAAGCTTTCTTT
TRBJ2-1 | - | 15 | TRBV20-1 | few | CSARDLSTRDNEQFF | TGCAGTGCTAGAGATCTGAGTACGAGGGACAATGAGCAGTTCTTC
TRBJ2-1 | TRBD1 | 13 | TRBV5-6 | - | CASSYGQGPTWGF | TGTGCCAGCAGCTACGGACAGGGCCCTACTTGGGGTTTC
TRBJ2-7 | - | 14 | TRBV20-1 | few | CSARDEGRSYEQYF | TGCAGTGCTAGAGATGAGGGCAGATCCTACGAGCAGTACTTC
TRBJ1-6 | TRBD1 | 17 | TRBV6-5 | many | CASSPGQVLRWGSPLHF | TGTGCCAGCAGCCCGGGACAGGTCCTAAGGTGGGGTTCACCCCTCCACTTT
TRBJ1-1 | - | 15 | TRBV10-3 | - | CAISDWRYSNTEAFF | TGTGCCATCAGTGATTGGAGATACTCTAACACTGAAGCTTTCTTT
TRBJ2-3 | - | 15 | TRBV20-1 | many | CSARTGSSGTDTQYF | TGCAGTGCTAGAACCGGGTCGTCCGGCACAGATACGCAGTATTTT
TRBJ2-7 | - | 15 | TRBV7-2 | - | CASSLGELASYEQYF | TGTGCCAGCAGCTTAGGGGAGCTAGCCTCCTACGAGCAGTACTTC
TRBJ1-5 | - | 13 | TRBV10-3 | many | CAISVEPNQPQHF | TGTGCCATCAGTGTCGAGCCTAATCAGCCCCAGCATTTT
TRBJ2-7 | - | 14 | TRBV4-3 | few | CASSQDRNLYEQYF | TGCGCCAGCAGCCAAGATCGAAATCTCTACGAGCAGTACTTC
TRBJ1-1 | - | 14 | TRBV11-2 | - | CASSPAAGFTEAFF | TGTGCCAGCAGCCCTGCCGCGGGCTTCACTGAAGCTTTCTTT
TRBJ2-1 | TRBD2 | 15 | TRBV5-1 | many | CASSSTPLAGYEQFF | TGCGCCAGCAGCTCCACCCCACTAGCGGGATATGAGCAGTTCTTC
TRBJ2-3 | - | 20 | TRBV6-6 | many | CASRRGTGFSSGAYTDTQYF | TGTGCCAGCAGACGCGGGACAGGGTTTAGTAGCGGGGCATACACAGATACGCAGTATTTT
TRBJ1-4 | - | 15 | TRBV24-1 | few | CATSDAGMANEKLFF | TGTGCCACCAGTGATGCCGGGATGGCTAATGAAAAACTGTTTTTT
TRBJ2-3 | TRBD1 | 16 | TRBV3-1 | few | CASSQDRTGVTNTQYF | TGTGCCAGCAGCCAGGACCGGACAGGGGTTACAAATACGCAGTATTTT
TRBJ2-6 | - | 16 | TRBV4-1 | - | CASSHPQGSGANVLTF | TGCGCCAGCAGCCACCCCCAAGGTTCTGGGGCCAACGTCCTGACTTTC
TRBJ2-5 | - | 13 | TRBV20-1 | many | CSAIGPQRETQYF | TGCAGTGCAATCGGACCCCAAAGGGAGACCCAGTACTTC
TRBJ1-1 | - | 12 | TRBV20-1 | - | CSARGTLAEAFF | TGCAGTGCTAGGGGGACTCTCGCTGAAGCTTTCTTT
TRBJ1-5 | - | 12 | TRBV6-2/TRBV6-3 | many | CASSYYRQPQHF | TGTGCCAGCAGTTATTATCGTCAGCCCCAGCATTTT
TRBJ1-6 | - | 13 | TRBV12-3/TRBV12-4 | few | CASSSRTDRALHF | TGTGCCAGCAGTTCTCGGACCGACCGCGCCCTCCACTTT
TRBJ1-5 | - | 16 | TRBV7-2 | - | CASSLAGGGSNQPQHF | TGTGCCAGCAGCTTAGCGGGGGGAGGGAGCAATCAGCCCCAGCATTTT
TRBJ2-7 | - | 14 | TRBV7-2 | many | CASSPVTSSYEQYF | TGTGCCAGCAGCCCCGTTACGTCTTCCTACGAGCAGTACTTC
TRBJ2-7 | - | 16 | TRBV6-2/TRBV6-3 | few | CASSYASGEGSYEQYF | TGTGCCAGCAGTTACGCGTCAGGGGAGGGATCCTACGAGCAGTACTTC
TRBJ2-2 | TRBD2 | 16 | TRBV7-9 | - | CASSLGGGRSTGELFF | TGTGCCAGCAGCCTCGGCGGCGGGAGGAGCACCGGGGAGCTGTTTTTT
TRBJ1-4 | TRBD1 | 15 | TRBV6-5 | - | CASTRGQGINEKLFF | TGTGCCAGCACCAGGGGACAGGGAATTAATGAAAAACTGTTTTTT
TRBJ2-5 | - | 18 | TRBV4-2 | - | CASSQVTTSGAGQETQYF | TGTGCCAGCAGCCAAGTCACCACGAGTGGGGCAGGCCAAGAGACCCAGTACTTC
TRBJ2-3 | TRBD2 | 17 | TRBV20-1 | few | CSAPGGLAGASTDTQYF | TGCAGTGCCCCAGGGGGACTAGCAGGTGCTAGCACAGATACGCAGTATTTT
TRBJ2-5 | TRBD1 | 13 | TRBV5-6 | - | CASTLTGQETQYF | TGTGCCAGCACCTTGACAGGGCAAGAGACCCAGTACTTC
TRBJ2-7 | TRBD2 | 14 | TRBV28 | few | CASRNPGLVYEQYF | TGTGCCAGCAGGAACCCGGGACTAGTCTACGAGCAGTACTTC
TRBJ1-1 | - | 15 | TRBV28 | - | CASSRRQVRNTEAFF | TGTGCCAGCAGCCGAAGACAGGTTCGGAACACTGAAGCTTTCTTT
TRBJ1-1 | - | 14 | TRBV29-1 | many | CSVDPHGGRTEAFF | TGCAGCGTTGACCCCCATGGAGGGAGAACTGAAGCTTTCTTT
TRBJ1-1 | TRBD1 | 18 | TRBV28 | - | CASSLAPSTGGRNTEAFF | TGTGCCAGCAGTTTAGCCCCCTCGACAGGGGGCAGAAACACTGAAGCTTTCTTT
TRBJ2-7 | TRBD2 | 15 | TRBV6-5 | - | CASSYSLAGTYEQYF | TGTGCCAGCAGTTACTCCCTAGCGGGAACCTACGAGCAGTACTTC
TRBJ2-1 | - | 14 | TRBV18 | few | CASSPRVTDNEQFF | TGTGCCAGCTCACCACGGGTAACAGACAATGAGCAGTTCTTC
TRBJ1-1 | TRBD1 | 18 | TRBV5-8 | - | CASIKGSGTGRMDTEAFF | TGTGCCAGCATCAAAGGTAGCGGGACAGGGCGTATGGACACTGAAGCTTTCTTT
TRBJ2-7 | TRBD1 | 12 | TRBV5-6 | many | CASSPDRGRQYF | TGTGCCAGCAGCCCGGACAGGGGTCGGCAGTACTTC
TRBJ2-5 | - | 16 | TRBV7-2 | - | CASSLLGGAPQETQYF | TGTGCCAGCAGCTTACTCGGGGGCGCGCCACAAGAGACCCAGTACTTC
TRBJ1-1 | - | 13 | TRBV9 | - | CASSADSQTEAFF | TGTGCCAGCAGCGCAGATTCGCAGACTGAAGCTTTCTTT
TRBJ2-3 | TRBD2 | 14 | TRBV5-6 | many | CASSQGTRPRRQYF | TGTGCCAGCAGCCAAGGGACTAGGCCAAGGAGGCAGTATTTT
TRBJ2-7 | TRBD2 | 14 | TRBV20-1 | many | CSSGTGLIRDEQYF | TGCAGTTCCGGGACGGGACTAATTCGTGACGAGCAGTACTTC